This passage covers 21 T cell receptor beta chains from one sample sequenced in a study of T cells in Graves' hyperthyroidism and ophthalmopathy. The investigators amplified TCR beta CDR3 regions from RNA transcripts. A set of HTBI primers served as the primers for a first-round RT-PCR of the TCR CDR3. TCRdb fed the multiplex PCR reads into MiXCR, producing one record per CDR3 protein. The data show a few hundred thousand distinct CDR3 sequences, roughly 46% seen once. The material sequenced was peripheral blood or thyroid tissue (not recorded which). The receptors originated from a woman aged 18-29 years with Graves' hyperthyroidism.

This clonotype was counted once. The chain has TRBV24-1 and TRBJ2-1; 7 bases map to TRBD1. The V gene's germline CDR1 is KGHDR and CDR2 SFDVKD. This CDR3 contains 15 residues. J was trimmed by 8 bases and V by 3 bases; bases with no gene match: 9. The CDR3, as DNA: TGTGCCACCAGTGATGAACCCCAGGGGGTGGATGAGCAGTTCTTC. Residues: CATSDEPQGVDEQFF.

This clonotype was observed a handful of times. The rearrangement uses TRBV4-1 and TRBJ1-1, with a tentative D call TRBD1 (5 bases). The V end was cut by 0 bases, the J end by 0 bases, with 8 bases between. The CDR3 sequence is 15 residues long. Germline loops: CDR1 MGHRA, CDR2 YSYEKL. The CDR3 DNA is TGCGCCAGCAGCCAAGATCCAGGGATGAACACTGAAGCTTTCTTT. The encoded protein is CASSQDPGMNTEAFF.

The table lists this clonotype with a few counts. V and J are TRBV20-1 and TRBJ2-2; D ambiguous. The CDR3 runs to 18 residues. Germline V gene lookup returns CDR1 DFQATT and CDR2 SNEGSKA (reference sequence). Trimming shortened V by 2 bases and J by 8 bases, and 27 bases separated the two germline ends. CDR3 amino acids: CSARSSDPRDGLFGELFF. CDR3 bases: TGCAGTGCTAGAAGTTCGGATCCAAGGGATGGGCTATTTGGGGAGCTGTTTTTT.

The table lists this clonotype with many counts. The chain carries TRBV10-3 and TRBJ2-2; TRBD2 might be the D (6 bases). CDR1 is ENHRY, CDR2 SYGVKD, per germline. The CDR3 has 16 residues. Deletions cut 2 bases from V and 2 bases from J, with 12 bases between. DNA of the CDR3: TGTGCCATCAGTGAGGTCGGAGGGTTCAACACCGGGGAGCTGTTTTTT. This codes for CAISEVGGFNTGELFF.

This clonotype has more than one count but fewer than ten. The rearrangement uses TRBV11-3 and TRBJ2-2; D is ambiguous. Trimming cost V 3 bases and J 6 bases, with 11 bases left between them. CDR1 and CDR2 (germline): SGHNT, YENEEA. This CDR3 region has 14 residues. CDR3 sequence reads: CASSFGLASGELFF. DNA for the CDR3: TGTGCCAGCAGCTTCGGATTGGCGTCCGGGGAGCTGTTTTTT.

As to this clonotype: A much larger clone is a single base away; this may be a read error. The chain links TRBV7-6 to TRBJ2-2, with D possibly matching TRBD2 (7 bases). The CDR3 totals 16 residues. V was trimmed by 5 bases and J by 6 bases, leaving 19 bases between them. CDR1 and CDR2 (germline): SGHVS, FNYEAQ. The CDR3 region has the DNA TGTGCCAGCAGCGCAAGAGGGGGGGCACGCGCCGGGGAGCTGTTTTTT. Translation: CASSARGGARAGELFF.

This clonotype was recorded many times. At one of its ends the junction is not consistent with the germline gene, which may arise from a read error. The chain recombines TRBV9 with TRBJ2-7; 10 bases are a match to TRBD2. The CDR3 is 15 residues long. In germline, CDR1 is SGDLS, CDR2 YYNGEE. The CDR3 spells CASSGGLAVSYEQYF. CDR3 nucleotide sequence: TGCGCCAGCAGCGGCGGACTAGCGGTCTCCTACGAGCAGTACTTC. Using reference TRBV9 and TRBJ2-7 for the parts outside the CDR3, the full variable domain is DSGVTQTPKHLITATGQRVTLRCSPRSGDLSVYWYQQSLDQGLQFLIQYYNGEERAKGNILERFSAQQFPDLHSELNLSSLELGDSALYFCASSGGLAVSYEQYFGPGTRLTVT.

This chain links TRBV20-1 with TRBJ2-3, with a tentative D call TRBD2 (6 bases). Trimming took 0 bases from V and 6 from J, leaving 19 bases between them. Germline V lookup: CDR1 DFQATT, CDR2 SNEGSKA (reference sequence). This CDR3 is 16 amino acids long. In DNA, the CDR3 is TGCAGTGCTAGAGACCCTCGTGGGAGGTTGAGGGATACGCAGTATTTT. Protein sequence: CSARDPRGRLRDTQYF.

There are many counts of this clonotype. The J gene is TRBJ1-4, the V gene TRBV7-2, with TRBD1 matching over 9 bases. The V segment lost 2 bases and the J segment 7 bases; nucleotides outside the gene matches: 5. Germline assignment: CDR1 SGHTA and CDR2 FQGNSA. The CDR3 has 15 residues. The CDR3 is CASSLTGTGSEKLFF. In DNA form, the CDR3 reads TGTGCCAGCAGCTTAACCGGGACAGGGTCTGAAAAACTGTTTTTT.

This chain links TRBV25-1 with TRBJ2-1, with 11 bases that match TRBD2. J lost 4 bases, V lost 3 bases, and 11 bases had no gene match. The CDR3 has 18 residues. Per germline, CDR1 MGHDK and CDR2 SYGVNS. CDR3 sequence reads: CASSDTSGSSGIYNEQFF. The DNA of the CDR3 is TGTGCCAGCAGTGACACTAGCGGGAGTAGTGGGATATACAATGAGCAGTTCTTC.

This clonotype was observed many times. The chain combines TRBV7-9 with TRBJ1-2; D remains ambiguous. V dropped 3 bases and J dropped 8 bases, with 10 bases sitting between them. Germline CDR1 is SEHNR and CDR2 is FQNEAQ (reference sequence). This CDR3 is built from 12 residues. The CDR3 spells CASSLFEGGYTF. The CDR3 DNA sequence: TGTGCCAGCAGCTTGTTCGAAGGCGGCTACACCTTC.

This clonotype was seen ten or more times. V usage is TRBV4-2 and J usage is TRBJ1-3, with D unresolved. Germline lookup yields CDR1 LGHNA and CDR2 YNFKEQ. V was trimmed by 2 bases and J by 2 bases, leaving 13 bases between them. The CDR3 has 16 amino acids. CDR3 loop: CASSQLNGNPGNTIYF. Written as DNA, the CDR3 is TGTGCCAGCAGCCAACTTAACGGGAACCCTGGAAACACCATATATTTT.

This clonotype was observed at least ten times. The CDR3, as DNA: TGTGCCAGCAGCTTAGAAACTCTCTCCTACGAGCAGTACTTC. This codes for CASSLETLSYEQYF. The V gene is TRBV11-2, the J gene TRBJ2-7; D remains ambiguous. The CDR3 length is 14 residues. Between the trimmed V and J ends, which lost 0 bases and 0 bases, there was a span of 6 bases. Germline V gene sequence: CDR1 SGHAT, CDR2 FQNNGV.

This clonotype was observed at least ten times. V is TRBV20-1 and J is TRBJ1-6; D unresolved. This CDR3 spans 14 amino acids. Trimming removed 1 base from V and 10 bases from J, with 14 bases in between. Germline assignment: CDR1 DFQATT and CDR2 SNEGSKA (reference sequence). The CDR3 sequence is CSARAEGSRSPLHF. The CDR3 nucleotides are TGCAGTGCTAGAGCGGAGGGTTCTCGGTCACCCCTCCACTTT.

The rearrangement joins TRBV2 to TRBJ1-5; D is perhaps TRBD1 (5 bases). Germline-derived CDR1 and CDR2 are SNHLY and FYNNEI. The CDR3 runs 14 residues. Trimming cost V 8 bases and J 4 bases, with 15 bases left between them. CDR3 in amino acids: CASGTSGRNQPQHF. CDR3 coding DNA: TGTGCCAGCGGGACTAGCGGACGAAATCAGCCCCAGCATTTT.

This clonotype appeared once. The chain recombines TRBV7-6 with TRBJ2-5, with no clear D. V was shortened by 8 bases and J by 5 bases, with 15 bases between the two germline ends. The CDR3 sequence is 13 residues long. Per the germline V gene, CDR1 is SGHVS and CDR2 is FNYEAQ. This CDR3 is CASGVGRVETQYF. The CDR3 DNA reads TGTGCCAGCGGCGTCGGGCGCGTGGAGACCCAGTACTTC. Complete variable domain (other parts from reference TRBV7-6 and TRBJ2-5): GAGVSQSPRYKVTKRGQDVALRCDPISGHVSLYWYRQALGQGPEFLTYFNYEAQQDKSGLPNDRFSAERPEGSISTLTIQRTEQRDSAMYRCASGVGRVETQYFGPGTRLLVL.

This clonotype occurred many times. The chain is built from TRBV5-1 and TRBJ2-7, with TRBD2 as a possible D gene (6 bases). The CDR3 extends over 12 amino acids. Deletions cut 7 bases from V and 3 bases from J, with 11 bases between. CDR1 and CDR2 (germline): SGHRS, YFSETQ. The CDR3 bases are TGCGCCAGCCACCGGGGGAACTACGAGCAGTACTTC. It encodes CASHRGNYEQYF.

The chain is built from TRBV7-9 and TRBJ1-1; D is unclear. V lost 4 bases and J 4 bases, leaving 13 bases between the germline ends. Looked up from germline, CDR1 is SEHNR and CDR2 is FQNEAQ (reference sequence). The CDR3 has 14 amino acids. The CDR3: CASSSVAGGTEAFF. In DNA form, the CDR3 reads TGTGCCAGCAGCTCAGTTGCGGGAGGCACTGAAGCTTTCTTT.

Note on this clonotype: A much larger clone lies a single base off, so this may be a read error. V usage is TRBV6-5 and J usage is TRBJ2-7; 7 bases are a match to TRBD2. V lost 4 bases, J lost 5 bases, and 11 bases stayed unmatched. Looked up from germline, CDR1 is MNHEY and CDR2 is SVGAGI. The CDR3 extends over 15 amino acids. The CDR3 loop is CASSCSGGGRDEQYF. Written as DNA, the CDR3 is TGTGCCAGCAGTTGCTCGGGGGGAGGGAGGGACGAGCAGTACTTC.

This chain links TRBV18 with TRBJ2-7; the match to TRBD2 covers 8 bases. The CDR3 consists of 14 residues. The germline V gene has CDR1 KGHSH and CDR2 LQKENI. Trimming cost V 6 bases and J 2 bases; bases outside gene matches: 6. CDR3 sequence reads: CASSSTGGTYEQYF. The CDR3 coding sequence is TGTGCCAGCTCTTCAACGGGAGGGACCTACGAGCAGTACTTC.

About this clonotype itself: Given the absence of the conserved phenylalanine or tryptophan at the CDR3 end, a read error is likely. The chain joins TRBV14 to TRBJ1-1, with 7 bases aligning to TRBD1. This CDR3 is 15 amino acids long. The junction had 12 bases not matched to a gene; V was cut back by 8 bases and J by 3 bases. The V gene's germline CDR1 is SGHDN and CDR2 FVKESK. The CDR3 loop is CASSPRKGADTEAFL. In nucleotides, the CDR3 is TGTGCCAGCTCACCACGCAAGGGGGCTGACACTGAAGCTTTCCTT.